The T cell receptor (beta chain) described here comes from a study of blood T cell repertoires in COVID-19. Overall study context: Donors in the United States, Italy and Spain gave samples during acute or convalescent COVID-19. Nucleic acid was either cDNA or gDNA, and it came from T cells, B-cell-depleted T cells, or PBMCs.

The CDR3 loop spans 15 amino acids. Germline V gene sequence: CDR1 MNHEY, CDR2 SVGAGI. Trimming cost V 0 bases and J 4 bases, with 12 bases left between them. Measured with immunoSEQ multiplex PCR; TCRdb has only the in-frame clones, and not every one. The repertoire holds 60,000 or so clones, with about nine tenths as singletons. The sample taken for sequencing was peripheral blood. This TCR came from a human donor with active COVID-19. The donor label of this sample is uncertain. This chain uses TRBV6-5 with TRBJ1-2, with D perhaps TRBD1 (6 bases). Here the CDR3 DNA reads TGTGCCAGCAGTTACTCGCGTCAGGGGATCTATGGCTACACCTTC. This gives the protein CASSYSRQGIYGYTF.